These T cell receptor beta chains were read from a single sample in a study of beta chain features in type 1 diabetes. Libraries were prepared by immunoSEQ multiplex PCR; TCRdb keeps only in-frame clonotypes and omits some of them. This sample carries about 150,000 clones, roughly 8% of them seen once, and the ten largest clones take 0.65%. The sequencing input was central memory CD4+ T cells from blood. The receptor source for this set is a man between 18 and 29 years old in good health. The CDR3 runs from the conserved cysteine through the conserved F or W. The D gene is left open where the match is weak. Clone size is given for some rows only: seen once, a few or many times, or a class if the clone is expanded.

J,size,D,V,CDR3,DNA
TRBJ2-1,many,NA,TRBV7-9,CASSYSNEQFF,TGTGCCAGCAGCTACAGCAATGAGCAGTTCTTC
TRBJ2-7,few,NA,TRBV30,CAWSKQPYEQYF,TGTGCCTGGAGTAAACAGCCCTACGAGCAGTACTTC
TRBJ2-1,few,TRBD2,TRBV5-4,CASSQVVASGRFYNEQFF,TGTGCCAGCAGCCAAGTCGTGGCTAGCGGGAGATTCTACAATGAGCAGTTCTTC
TRBJ1-2,NA,NA,TRBV19,CASTRGGATGGYTF,TGTGCCAGTACCCGAGGGGGGGCGACTGGTGGCTACACCTTC
TRBJ2-1,few,NA,TRBV25-1,CASSEFEDEQFF,TGTGCCAGCAGTGAATTTGAGGATGAGCAGTTCTTC
TRBJ2-1,NA,NA,TRBV29-1,CSVEKYRDKSSYNEQFF,TGCAGCGTTGAGAAGTACCGGGACAAGAGCTCCTACAATGAGCAGTTCTTC
TRBJ1-3,many,NA,TRBV7-9,CASSTAGGSGNTIYF,TGTGCCAGCAGCACGGCCGGGGGCTCTGGAAACACCATATATTTT
TRBJ1-2,few,NA,TRBV7-9,CASSLGPLVREANYGYTF,TGTGCCAGCAGCTTAGGCCCCCTTGTGCGGGAGGCTAACTATGGCTACACCTTC
TRBJ2-1,NA,NA,TRBV5-4,CASSLNDRPYNEQFF,TGTGCCAGCAGCTTGAACGACAGACCATACAATGAGCAGTTCTTC
TRBJ2-7,NA,NA,TRBV6-5,CASSPLLWEQYF,TGTGCCAGCAGTCCTCTACTGTGGGAGCAGTACTTC
TRBJ1-4,few,TRBD1,TRBV4-2,CASSQATGVTNEKLFF,TGTGCCAGCAGCCAAGCTACAGGGGTAACTAATGAAAAACTGTTTTTT
TRBJ1-2,few,TRBD1,TRBV19,CASGQGAGGYTF,TGTGCCAGTGGACAGGGGGCGGGAGGCTACACCTTC
TRBJ2-7,few,TRBD2,TRBV7-9,CASSARAGLTGDEQYF,TGTGCCAGCAGCGCGAGAGCGGGACTCACGGGGGACGAGCAGTACTTC
TRBJ1-1,few,TRBD1,TRBV28,CASSLFSDRGEAFF,TGTGCCAGCAGTTTATTTTCGGACAGGGGTGAAGCTTTCTTT